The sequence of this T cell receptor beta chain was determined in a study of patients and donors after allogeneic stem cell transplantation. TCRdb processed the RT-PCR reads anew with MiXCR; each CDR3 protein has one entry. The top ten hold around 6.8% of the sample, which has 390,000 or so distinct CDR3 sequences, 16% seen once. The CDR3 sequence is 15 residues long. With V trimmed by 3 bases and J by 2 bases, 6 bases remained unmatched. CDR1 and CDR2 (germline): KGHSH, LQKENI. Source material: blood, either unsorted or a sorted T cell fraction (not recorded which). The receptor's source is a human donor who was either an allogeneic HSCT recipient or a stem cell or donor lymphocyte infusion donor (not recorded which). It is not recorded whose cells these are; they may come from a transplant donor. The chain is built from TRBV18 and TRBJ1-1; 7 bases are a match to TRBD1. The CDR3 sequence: CASSPSGQINTEAFF. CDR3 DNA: TGTGCCAGCTCACCCTCGGGACAGATAAACACTGAAGCTTTCTTT. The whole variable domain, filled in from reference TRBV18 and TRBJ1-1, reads NAGVMQNPRHLVRRRGQEARLRCSPMKGHSHVYWYRQLPEEGLKFMVYLQKENIIDESGMPKERFSAEFPKEGPSILRIQQVVRGDSAAYFCASSPSGQINTEAFFGQGTRLTVV.